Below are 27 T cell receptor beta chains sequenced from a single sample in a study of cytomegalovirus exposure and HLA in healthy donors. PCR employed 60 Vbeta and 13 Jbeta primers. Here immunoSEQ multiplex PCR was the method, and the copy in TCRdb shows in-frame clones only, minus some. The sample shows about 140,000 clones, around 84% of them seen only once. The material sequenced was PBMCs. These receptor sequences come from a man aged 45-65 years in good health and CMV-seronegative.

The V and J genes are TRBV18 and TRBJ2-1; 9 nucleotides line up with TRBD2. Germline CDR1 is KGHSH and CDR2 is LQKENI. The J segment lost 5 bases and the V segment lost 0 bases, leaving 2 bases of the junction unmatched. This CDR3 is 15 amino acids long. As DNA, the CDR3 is TGTGCCAGCTCACCACCGAGCGGGAGGAACAATGAGCAGTTCTTC. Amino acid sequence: CASSPPSGRNNEQFF. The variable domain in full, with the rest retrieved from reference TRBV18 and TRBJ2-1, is NAGVMQNPRHLVRRRGQEARLRCSPMKGHSHVYWYRQLPEEGLKFMVYLQKENIIDESGMPKERFSAEFPKEGPSILRIQQVVRGDSAAYFCASSPPSGRNNEQFFGPGTRLTVL.

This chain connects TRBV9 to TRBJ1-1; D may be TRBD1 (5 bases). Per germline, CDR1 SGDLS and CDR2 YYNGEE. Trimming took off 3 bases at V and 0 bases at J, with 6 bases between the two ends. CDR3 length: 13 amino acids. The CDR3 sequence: CASSATVNTEAFF. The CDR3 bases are TGTGCCAGCAGCGCGACAGTGAACACTGAAGCTTTCTTT.

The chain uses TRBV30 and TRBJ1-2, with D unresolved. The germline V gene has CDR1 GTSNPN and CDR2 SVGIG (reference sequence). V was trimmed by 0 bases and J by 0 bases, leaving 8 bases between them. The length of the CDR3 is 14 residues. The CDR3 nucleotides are TGTGCCTGGAGTGTAGTCCTAGCTAACTATGGCTACACCTTC. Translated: CAWSVVLANYGYTF.

This chain's CDR3 is CASSTGDSSGNTIYF. The CDR3 coding sequence is TGTGCCAGCAGCACCGGGGATTCCTCTGGAAACACCATATATTTT. V gene TRBV13 combines with J gene TRBJ1-3; D is ambiguous. Trimming cost V 5 bases and J 0 bases, with 11 bases left between them. The CDR3 sequence is 15 residues long. From germline, CDR1 is PRHDT and CDR2 FYEKMQ (reference sequence).

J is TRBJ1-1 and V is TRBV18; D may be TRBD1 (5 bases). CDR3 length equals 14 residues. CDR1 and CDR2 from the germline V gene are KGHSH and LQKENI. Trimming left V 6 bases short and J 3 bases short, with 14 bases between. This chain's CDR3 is CASSLLDRDTEAFF. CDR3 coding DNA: TGTGCCAGCTCTCTCCTAGACAGAGACACTGAAGCTTTCTTT.

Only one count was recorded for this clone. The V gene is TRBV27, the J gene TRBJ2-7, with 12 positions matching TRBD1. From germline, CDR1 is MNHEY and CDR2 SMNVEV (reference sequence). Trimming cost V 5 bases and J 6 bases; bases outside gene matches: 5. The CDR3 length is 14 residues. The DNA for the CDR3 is TGTGCCAGCAGTGAGGGACAGGGGGCAGGCGAGCAGTACTTC. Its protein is CASSEGQGAGEQYF.

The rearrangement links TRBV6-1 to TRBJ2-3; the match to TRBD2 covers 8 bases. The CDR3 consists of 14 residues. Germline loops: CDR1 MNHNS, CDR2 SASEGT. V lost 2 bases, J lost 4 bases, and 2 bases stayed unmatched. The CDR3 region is CASSESGGADTQYF. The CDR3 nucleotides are TGTGCCAGCAGTGAATCGGGGGGGGCAGATACGCAGTATTTT.

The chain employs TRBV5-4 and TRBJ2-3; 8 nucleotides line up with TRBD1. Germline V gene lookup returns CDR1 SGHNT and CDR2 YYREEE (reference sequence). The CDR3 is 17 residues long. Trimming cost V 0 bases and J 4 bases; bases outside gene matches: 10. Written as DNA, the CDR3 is TGTGCCAGCAGCTTGGCGATCACAGGGGGATCAGCAGATACGCAGTATTTT. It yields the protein CASSLAITGGSADTQYF.

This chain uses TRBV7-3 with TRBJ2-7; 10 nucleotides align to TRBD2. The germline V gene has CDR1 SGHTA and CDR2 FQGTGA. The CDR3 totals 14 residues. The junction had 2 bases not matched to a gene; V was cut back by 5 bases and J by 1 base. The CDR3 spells CASSRTSGSYEQYF. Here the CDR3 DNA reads TGTGCCAGCAGCAGGACTAGCGGATCCTACGAGCAGTACTTC.

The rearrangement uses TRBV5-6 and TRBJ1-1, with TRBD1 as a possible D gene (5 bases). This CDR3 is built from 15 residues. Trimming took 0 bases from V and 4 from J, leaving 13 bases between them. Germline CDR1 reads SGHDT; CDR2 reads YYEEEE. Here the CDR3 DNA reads TGTGCCAGCAGCTTGGTCGGCAGGGAGGCCACTGAAGCTTTCTTT. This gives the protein CASSLVGREATEAFF.

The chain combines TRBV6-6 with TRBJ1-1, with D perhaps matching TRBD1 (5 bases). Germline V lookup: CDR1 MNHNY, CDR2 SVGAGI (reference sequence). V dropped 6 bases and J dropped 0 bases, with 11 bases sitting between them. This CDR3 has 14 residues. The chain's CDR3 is CASSSTAMNTEAFF. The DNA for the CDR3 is TGTGCCAGCAGCTCGACAGCCATGAACACTGAAGCTTTCTTT.

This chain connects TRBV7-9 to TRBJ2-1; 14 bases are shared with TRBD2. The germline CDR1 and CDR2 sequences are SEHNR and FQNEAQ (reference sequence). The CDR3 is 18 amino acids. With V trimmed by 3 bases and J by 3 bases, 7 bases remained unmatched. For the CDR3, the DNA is TGTGCCAGCAGCTTGACTAGCGGGGGGGCCCTCGGCTACAATGAGCAGTTCTTC. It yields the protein CASSLTSGGALGYNEQFF.

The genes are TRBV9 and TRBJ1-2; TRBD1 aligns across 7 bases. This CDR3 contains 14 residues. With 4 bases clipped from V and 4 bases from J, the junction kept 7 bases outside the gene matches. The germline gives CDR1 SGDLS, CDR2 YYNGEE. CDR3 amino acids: CASSSTTGFYGYTF. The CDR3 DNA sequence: TGTGCCAGCAGCTCAACGACAGGGTTCTATGGCTACACCTTC. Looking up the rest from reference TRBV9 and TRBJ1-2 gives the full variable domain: DSGVTQTPKHLITATGQRVTLRCSPRSGDLSVYWYQQSLDQGLQFLIQYYNGEERAKGNILERFSAQQFPDLHSELNLSSLELGDSALYFCASSSTTGFYGYTFGSGTRLTVV.

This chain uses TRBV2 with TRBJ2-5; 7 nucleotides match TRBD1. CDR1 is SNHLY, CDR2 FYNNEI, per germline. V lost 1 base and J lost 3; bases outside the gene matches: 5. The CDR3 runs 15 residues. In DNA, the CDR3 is TGTGCCAGCAGTGAAGGTGGGACAGATGAAGAGACCCAGTACTTC. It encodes CASSEGGTDEETQYF. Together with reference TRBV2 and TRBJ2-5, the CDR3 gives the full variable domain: EPEVTQTPSHQVTQMGQEVILRCVPISNHLYFYWYRQILGQKVEFLVSFYNNEISEKSEIFDDQFSVERPDGSNFTLKIRSTKLEDSAMYFCASSEGGTDEETQYFGPGTRLLVL.

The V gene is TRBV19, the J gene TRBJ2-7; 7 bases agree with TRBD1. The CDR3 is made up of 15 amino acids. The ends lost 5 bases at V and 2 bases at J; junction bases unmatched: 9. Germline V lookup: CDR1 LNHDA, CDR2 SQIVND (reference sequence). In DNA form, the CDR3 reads TGTGCCAGTAGTTTGACAGGGATATACACCTACGAGCAGTACTTC. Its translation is CASSLTGIYTYEQYF.

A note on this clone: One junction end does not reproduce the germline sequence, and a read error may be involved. CDR3 nucleotide sequence: TGTGCCAGCAGTCTACGGGACAGGGCATGCTACTTT. Encoded protein: CASSLRDRACYF. This chain uses TRBV2 with TRBJ1-6; 9 positions match TRBD1. Germline V CDR1 and CDR2: SNHLY, FYNNEI. This CDR3 has 12 amino acids.

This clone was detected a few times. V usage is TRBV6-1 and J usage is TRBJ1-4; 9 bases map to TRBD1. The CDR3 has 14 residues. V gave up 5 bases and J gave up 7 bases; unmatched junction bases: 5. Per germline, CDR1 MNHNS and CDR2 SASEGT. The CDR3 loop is CASSTGGAGEKLFF. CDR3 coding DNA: TGTGCCAGCAGTACAGGGGGCGCCGGTGAAAAACTGTTTTTT.

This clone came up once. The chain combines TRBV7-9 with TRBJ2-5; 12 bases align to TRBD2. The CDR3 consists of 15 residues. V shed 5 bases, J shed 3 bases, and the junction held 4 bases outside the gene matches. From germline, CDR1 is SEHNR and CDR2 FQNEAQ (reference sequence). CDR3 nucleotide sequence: TGTGCCAGCAGCCGACTAGCGGGGGTGAAAGAGACCCAGTACTTC. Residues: CASSRLAGVKETQYF.

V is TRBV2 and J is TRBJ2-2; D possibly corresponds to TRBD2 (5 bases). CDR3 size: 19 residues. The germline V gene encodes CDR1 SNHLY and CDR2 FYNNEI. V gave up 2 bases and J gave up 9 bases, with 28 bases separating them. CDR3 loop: CASSESSDRLAELVWELFF. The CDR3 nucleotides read TGTGCCAGCAGTGAAAGTTCAGATAGGCTAGCTGAGTTAGTGTGGGAGCTGTTTTTT.

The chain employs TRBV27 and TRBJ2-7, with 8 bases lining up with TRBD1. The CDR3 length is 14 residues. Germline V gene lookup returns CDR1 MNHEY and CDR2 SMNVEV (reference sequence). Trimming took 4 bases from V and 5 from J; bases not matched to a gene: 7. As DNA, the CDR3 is TGTGCCAGCAGTTCTTGGGCAGGGGGCAACGAGCAGTACTTC. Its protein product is CASSSWAGGNEQYF.

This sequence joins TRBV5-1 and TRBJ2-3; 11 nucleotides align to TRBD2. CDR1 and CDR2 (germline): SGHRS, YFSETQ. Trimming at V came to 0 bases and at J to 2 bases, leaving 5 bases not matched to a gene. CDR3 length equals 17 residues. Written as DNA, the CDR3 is TGCGCCAGCAGCTTGGTGACTAGCGGGGATTTCACAGATACGCAGTATTTT. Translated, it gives CASSLVTSGDFTDTQYF.

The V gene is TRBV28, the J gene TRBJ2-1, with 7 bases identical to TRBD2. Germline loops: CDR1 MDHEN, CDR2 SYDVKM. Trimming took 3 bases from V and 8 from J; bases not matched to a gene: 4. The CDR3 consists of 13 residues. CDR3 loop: CASSFSGRDEQFF. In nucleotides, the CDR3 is TGTGCCAGCAGTTTTTCGGGGAGGGATGAGCAGTTCTTC.

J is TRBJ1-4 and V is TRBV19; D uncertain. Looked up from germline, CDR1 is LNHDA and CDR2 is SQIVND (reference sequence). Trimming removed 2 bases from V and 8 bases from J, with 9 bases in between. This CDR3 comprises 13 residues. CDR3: CASSIKAWEKLFF. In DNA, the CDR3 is TGTGCCAGTAGTATAAAAGCGTGGGAAAAACTGTTTTTT.

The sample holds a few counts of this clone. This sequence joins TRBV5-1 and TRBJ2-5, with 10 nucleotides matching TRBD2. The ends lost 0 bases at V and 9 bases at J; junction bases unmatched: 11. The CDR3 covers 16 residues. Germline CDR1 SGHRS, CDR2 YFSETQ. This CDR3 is CASSLAAAGGRRAQYF. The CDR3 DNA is TGCGCCAGCAGCTTGGCCGCAGCGGGGGGGAGAAGGGCCCAGTACTTC.

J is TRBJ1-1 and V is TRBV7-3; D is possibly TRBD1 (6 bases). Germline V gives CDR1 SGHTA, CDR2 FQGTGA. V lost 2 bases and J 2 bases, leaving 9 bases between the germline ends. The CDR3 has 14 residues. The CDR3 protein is CASSLGQINTEAFF. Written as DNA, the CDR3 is TGTGCCAGCAGCTTAGGACAGATTAACACTGAAGCTTTCTTT.

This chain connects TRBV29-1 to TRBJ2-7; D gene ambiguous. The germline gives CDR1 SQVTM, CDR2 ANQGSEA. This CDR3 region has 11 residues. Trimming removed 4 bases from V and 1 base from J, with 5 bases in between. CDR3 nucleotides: TGCAGCGTTGTTAATTCCTACGAGCAGTACTTC. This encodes CSVVNSYEQYF.

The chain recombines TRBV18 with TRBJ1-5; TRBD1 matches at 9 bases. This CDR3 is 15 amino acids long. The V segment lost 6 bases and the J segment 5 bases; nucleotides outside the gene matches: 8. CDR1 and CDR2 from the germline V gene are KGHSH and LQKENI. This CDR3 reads CASSLGTGLYQPQHF. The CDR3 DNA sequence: TGTGCCAGCTCTCTGGGGACAGGGTTGTATCAGCCCCAGCATTTT.